This T cell receptor beta chain is drawn from a study of a mutant IDH1 vaccine in newly diagnosed glioma. Background on the study: Patients previously underwent radiotherapy, temozolomide, or both, and most underwent both.

Described time point: baseline, week 1 (first vaccination visit). The treatment here: pre-vaccination baseline after standard-of-care therapy. Clones were sequenced by immunoSEQ multiplex PCR, and TCRdb holds only the in-frame ones, with some missing. The sample has over 75,000 clones, about 90% seen once. Germline V lookup: CDR1 SGDLS, CDR2 YYNGEE. This CDR3 region has 14 residues. Trimming took 3 bases from V and 7 from J; bases not matched to a gene: 9. As regards this clone: Its antigen is currently unknown.

General study results and limits: Pseudoprogression seemed unrelated to changes in top peripheral T cell clonotypes.

The sample consisted of PBMCs, taken from a glioma patient treated with radiotherapy, temozolomide or both. The V and J genes are TRBV9 and TRBJ1-1; 7 bases match TRBD1. The sequence came from a woman aged 45-65 years with glioma. As DNA, the CDR3 is TGTGCCAGCAGCGGACGGAGGGGGGACAGTGAAGCTTTCTTT. Its translation is CASSGRRGDSEAFF.